This T cell receptor (beta chain) was obtained from a study of T-cell reconstitution after alpha-beta-depleted transplantation in children. Unique molecular identifiers were used to barcode this TCRbeta library. Using its own MiXCR run on the PCR reads, TCRdb lists one record per CDR3 protein. The table has 450,000 to 700,000 distinct CDR3 sequences, approximately 30% seen once; the top ten hold 30% to 40%. Findings and limits, study-wide: About two months after transplant, alpha-beta T cells reportedly came from several hundred expanded graft clones. Hyperexpanded clones declined; after one year, newly produced T cells mostly supplied diversity. Diversity of TCRbeta at day 60 was high in some patients, arising from surviving recipient T cells and thymic progenitors.

V was pared by 0 bases and J by 4 bases, with 10 bases between. CDR1 and CDR2 from the germline V gene are DFQATT and SNEGSKA (reference sequence). The CDR3 consists of 14 residues. In this sample, this clonotype turned up a few times. The target antigen is unknown. The sequences come from PBMCs, collected before TCRalphabeta/CD19-depleted stem cell transplant. The chain combines TRBV20-1 with TRBJ1-3; possible D gene TRBD1, 5 bases. This receptor was taken from a boy younger than two with Wiskott-Aldrich syndrome, due to receive a stem cell transplant. The chain's CDR3 is CSARDIRDGNTIYF. The DNA for the CDR3 is TGCAGTGCTAGAGATATAAGGGACGGAAACACCATATATTTT.